The 27 T cell receptor beta chains below come from one sample, sequenced in a study of blood T cells in healthy people across ages (dated by TCRdb to the mid-2010s). The library came from 5' RACE. The sample was run on an Illumina HiSeq 2500. A second PCR of roughly 7 to 11 cycles was run with a J-beta primer mix and a sample-barcoded 5' primer. In TCRdb, the public reads were trimmed at Q25 with fastp and aligned with MiXCR, with productive beta chains retained. Entries that share a CDR3 protein sequence are merged under the most common genes and DNA. The sample data list 950,000 to 1,200,000 distinct CDR3 sequences, and around two fifths of these were observed just once. 10% to 15% of the sample rests with the top ten. The sequenced sample was blood. These receptors came from a man younger than 30 in good health.

The table lists this clonotype with a few counts. The CDR3 here is CATFAGTEYGYTF. CDR3 DNA: TGTGCCACCTTCGCCGGGACAGAATATGGCTACACCTTC. V and J are TRBV27 and TRBJ1-2, with 7 bases lining up with TRBD1. CDR3 length: 13 amino acids. Germline CDR1 is MNHEY and CDR2 is SMNVEV (reference sequence). With V trimmed by 10 bases and J by 5 bases, 10 bases remained unmatched.

This chain connects TRBV7-2 to TRBJ2-5; possible D gene TRBD2, 5 bases. V lost 3 bases to trimming and J lost 1 base, with 9 bases between them. Germline V gene data show CDR1 as SGHTA and CDR2 as FQGNSA. CDR3 length: 14 amino acids. The CDR3 nucleotides read TGTGCCAGCAGCTTTCAGGACTTCCAAGAGACCCAGTACTTC. It is translated as CASSFQDFQETQYF.

This chain connects TRBV14 to TRBJ2-1; D might be TRBD1 (6 bases). Germline V gene sequence: CDR1 SGHDN, CDR2 FVKESK. The CDR3 has 16 residues. Trimming shortened V by 1 base and J by 3 bases, and 13 bases separated the two germline ends. The CDR3 sequence is CASSQVHAGVYNEQFF. CDR3 bases: TGTGCCAGCAGCCAAGTCCATGCAGGGGTCTACAATGAGCAGTTCTTC.

V and J are TRBV2 and TRBJ1-5, with D unresolved. The V gene's germline CDR1 is SNHLY and CDR2 FYNNEI. The CDR3 length is 14 residues. V shed 0 bases and J shed 6 bases, with 9 bases lying between them. This CDR3 is CASSEALFRQPQHF. The DNA of the CDR3 is TGTGCCAGCAGTGAAGCGCTTTTCCGTCAGCCCCAGCATTTT.

This clonotype has just a few counts. This chain uses TRBV7-9 with TRBJ2-7, with D unclear. V was trimmed by 5 bases and J by 1 base, leaving 9 bases between them. The germline V gene has CDR1 SEHNR and CDR2 FQNEAQ (reference sequence). The CDR3 spans 13 residues. CDR3 coding DNA: TGTGCCAGCAGCAACGCCGGTTCCTACGAGCAGTACTTC. This codes for CASSNAGSYEQYF.

The sample holds a few counts of this clonotype. V usage is TRBV5-1 and J usage is TRBJ2-1; D not resolved. The CDR3 has 14 residues. CDR1 is SGHRS, CDR2 YFSETQ, per germline. The V and J ends lost 1 base and 8 bases respectively, with 13 bases between them. The CDR3 DNA sequence: TGCGCCAGCAGCTTGCTGGCCTCAATCGATGAGCAGTTCTTC. Translating it yields CASSLLASIDEQFF.

This clonotype has a handful of counts. This sequence joins TRBV6-1 and TRBJ1-1; D ambiguous. Trimming pared 7 bases from V and 0 bases from J, leaving 12 bases between. The CDR3 extends over 14 amino acids. Per the germline V gene, CDR1 is MNHNS and CDR2 is SASEGT. CDR3: CASKSGSMNTEAFF. The CDR3 DNA reads TGTGCCAGCAAAAGCGGGAGCATGAACACTGAAGCTTTCTTT.

The chain links TRBV12-3 or TRBV12-4 to TRBJ2-1; D may match TRBD1 or TRBD2 (5 bases each). The J call may be in error: the DNA end matches TRBJ2-7 better. The CDR3 spans 14 residues. CDR3 in amino acids: CASSETGPYNEQYF. The CDR3 bases are TGTGCCAGCAGTGAAACGGGGCCTTACAATGAGCAGTACTTC.

This clonotype was observed a few times. The J gene is TRBJ1-2, the V gene TRBV13; D gene uncertain. CDR1 and CDR2 from the germline V gene are PRHDT and FYEKMQ (reference sequence). V was shortened by 5 bases and J by 7 bases, with 11 bases between the two germline ends. The CDR3 has 12 residues. CDR3 in amino acids: CASSQSTGGYTF. The DNA of the CDR3 is TGTGCCAGCAGCCAATCGACCGGTGGCTACACCTTC.

With regard to this clonotype: This may stem from a read error, because a much larger clone lies one nucleotide away. V and J are TRBV5-4 and TRBJ2-5; tentative D call: TRBD2 (6 bases). The CDR3 is made up of 14 amino acids. Per germline, CDR1 SGHNT and CDR2 YYREEE (reference sequence). CDR3 region: CAGSSELAQETQYF. CDR3 nucleotides: TGTGCCGGCAGCTCCGAACTAGCCCAAGAGACCCAGTACTTC.

The J gene is TRBJ2-3, the V gene TRBV4-1; D gene uncertain. CDR3 length: 14 amino acids. Germline CDR1 reads MGHRA; CDR2 reads YSYEKL. Between the trimmed V and J ends, which lost 2 bases and 7 bases, there was a span of 13 bases. The CDR3 region is CASSQYDRRNTQYF. CDR3 sequence (DNA): TGCGCCAGCAGCCAATACGACCGAAGGAATACGCAGTATTTT.

Only a few counts were recorded for this clonotype. The chain links TRBV18 to TRBJ2-1, with TRBD1 identical over 7 bases. Germline CDR1 reads KGHSH; CDR2 reads LQKENI. The CDR3 runs 15 residues. V lost 3 bases, J lost 6 bases, and 8 bases stayed unmatched. In nucleotides, the CDR3 is TGTGCCAGCTCACCCTCACAGGGGAGTGGCAATGAGCAGTTCTTC. The encoded protein is CASSPSQGSGNEQFF.

This clonotype was counted a few times. The J gene is TRBJ2-3, the V gene TRBV20-1; D might be TRBD1 or TRBD2, each matching 5 bases. Germline CDR1 DFQATT, CDR2 SNEGSKA (reference sequence). V was shortened by 5 bases and J by 1 base, with 13 bases between the two germline ends. This CDR3 is built from 14 residues. The CDR3 sequence is CSAEPGPGTDTQYF. The CDR3 coding sequence is TGCAGTGCTGAACCGGGGCCAGGCACAGATACGCAGTATTTT.

This clonotype was found once. The chain is built from TRBV11-2 and TRBJ2-1, with 14 bases that match TRBD2. The J call could be wrong; TRBJ2-7 is a better fit for the DNA end. The V gene's germline CDR1 is SGHAT and CDR2 FQNNGV. The CDR3 sequence is 21 residues long. DNA of the CDR3: TGTGCCAGCAGCTTACTTATTGGGACTAGCGGGGGCCCTAGCTCCTACAATGAGCAGTACTTC. As protein: CASSLLIGTSGGPSSYNEQYF.

V gene TRBV6-1 combines with J gene TRBJ2-3, with 8 bases that match TRBD2. This CDR3 comprises 10 residues. Per germline, CDR1 MNHNS and CDR2 SASEGT. Losses at the gene ends were 11 bases for V and 5 bases for J; bases not matched to a gene: 0. The CDR3 DNA reads as TGTGCCGCGGGGGGAGATACGCAGTATTTT. It codes for CAAGGDTQYF.

The chain recombines TRBV6-1 with TRBJ2-1, with a tentative D call TRBD2 (6 bases). Germline V gives CDR1 MNHNS, CDR2 SASEGT. The CDR3 is 13 amino acids. Trimming pared 7 bases from V and 8 bases from J, leaving 15 bases between. DNA of the CDR3: TGTGCCAGCACTCAAAGGTGGGGGGATGAGCAGTTCTTC. Translation: CASTQRWGDEQFF.

The chain has TRBV20-1 and TRBJ1-1; the D gene is possibly TRBD1 (6 bases). The CDR3 has 16 amino acids. The V gene's germline CDR1 is DFQATT and CDR2 SNEGSKA (reference sequence). V lost 0 bases to trimming and J lost 5 bases, with 19 bases between them. CDR3 amino acids: CSARDSGSGGRTEAFF. As DNA, the CDR3 is TGCAGTGCTAGAGATTCCGGGAGTGGGGGGCGAACTGAAGCTTTCTTT.

The chain has TRBV12-3 or TRBV12-4 and TRBJ1-1, with D possibly TRBD1 on 6 matching bases. V lost 5 bases, J lost 4 bases, and 14 bases lay in between. This CDR3 is built from 14 residues. CDR3 region: CASSTRGQGTEAFF. DNA for the CDR3: TGTGCCAGCAGTACCCGGGGGCAGGGCACTGAAGCTTTCTTT.

This clonotype was seen more than once but under ten times. The chain combines TRBV7-2 with TRBJ1-2; 10 positions agree with TRBD1. Germline CDR1 is SGHTA and CDR2 is FQGNSA. CDR3 length equals 16 residues. Trimming removed 2 bases from V and 3 bases from J; junction bases left unmatched: 6. The CDR3 nucleotides are TGTGCCAGCAGCTTAAGACGGGACAGGGGAGACTATGGCTACACCTTC. It is translated as CASSLRRDRGDYGYTF.

The chain recombines TRBV20-1 with TRBJ2-3; D is ambiguous. V dropped 3 bases and J dropped 0 bases, with 16 bases sitting between them. The CDR3 extends over 16 amino acids. Germline V gene lookup returns CDR1 DFQATT and CDR2 SNEGSKA (reference sequence). The CDR3: CSARDSGVGSTDTQYF. Written as DNA, the CDR3 is TGCAGTGCTAGGGATTCGGGTGTAGGTAGCACAGATACGCAGTATTTT.

The genes are TRBV6-2 or TRBV6-3 and TRBJ2-5; D tentatively fits TRBD1 or TRBD2 (5 bases each). V lost 1 base, J lost 1 base, and 7 bases lay in between. The CDR3 covers 14 residues. The germline V gene encodes CDR1 MNHEY and CDR2 SVGEGT. In DNA form, the CDR3 reads TGTGCCAGCAGTTACTGGGGGACCCAAGAGACCCAGTACTTC. Protein product: CASSYWGTQETQYF.

The chain links TRBV4-2 to TRBJ2-7, with 10 bases matching TRBD2. The germline V gene encodes CDR1 LGHNA and CDR2 YNFKEQ. This CDR3 is built from 15 residues. The V gene end was trimmed by 0 bases and the J gene end by 6 bases; junction bases not matched to a gene: 5. This chain's CDR3 is CASSQDPSGGPEQYF. Here the CDR3 DNA reads TGTGCCAGCAGCCAAGATCCTAGCGGGGGCCCCGAGCAGTACTTC.

In its sample, this clonotype was seen a few times. The genes are TRBV6-5 and TRBJ1-2; perhaps TRBD1 as D (5 bases). Germline V gives CDR1 MNHEY, CDR2 SVGAGI. The V end lost 6 bases, the J end lost 0 bases, and 14 bases lay between the germline ends. This CDR3 contains 15 residues. The CDR3 is CASREPGAANYGYTF. CDR3 coding DNA: TGTGCCAGCAGGGAACCCGGGGCAGCTAACTATGGCTACACCTTC.

The CDR3 loop is CASSPNRDRGNTGELFF. The CDR3 bases are TGTGCCAGCAGCCCAAACCGGGACAGGGGAAACACCGGGGAGCTGTTTTTT. The chain couples TRBV13 to TRBJ2-2, with 10 bases lining up with TRBD1. After removal of 5 bases from V and 2 bases from J, the junction contained 8 bases not matched to a gene. The CDR3 spans 17 residues. CDR1 and CDR2 (germline): PRHDT, FYEKMQ (reference sequence).

The J gene is TRBJ2-3, the V gene TRBV12-3 or TRBV12-4, with 10 bases fitting TRBD2. V lost 2 bases to trimming and J lost 2 bases; unmatched junction nucleotides: 13. The CDR3 extends over 19 amino acids. The CDR3 DNA follows: TGTGCCAGCAGTTTAAAGCCTGTTCTAGCGGGGGAGCCCACAGATACGCAGTATTTT. This sequence encodes CASSLKPVLAGEPTDTQYF.

This clonotype has a handful of counts. The genes are TRBV20-1 and TRBJ1-1, with D perhaps matching TRBD1 (5 bases). Trimming left V 0 bases short and J 8 bases short, with 10 bases between. The CDR3 is 12 residues long. Germline CDR1 is DFQATT and CDR2 is SNEGSKA (reference sequence). CDR3: CSARDHRQEAFF. The CDR3 nucleotides read TGCAGTGCTAGAGATCACCGACAGGAAGCTTTCTTT.

This clonotype was detected a few times. The V gene is TRBV12-3 or TRBV12-4, the J gene TRBJ2-2, with TRBD2 matching 8 bases. V shed 4 bases, J shed 5 bases, and the junction held 3 bases outside the gene matches. The CDR3 covers 14 residues. This chain's CDR3 is CASSSGLGTGELFF. CDR3 coding DNA: TGTGCCAGCAGTTCGGGACTAGGTACCGGGGAGCTGTTTTTT.